The 30 T cell receptor beta chains given below trace back to one sample, sequenced in a study of Tregs in tolerant kidney transplant recipients. Assay: immunoSEQ multiplex PCR; the TCRdb copy retains only in-frame clones and omits some. Its table lists about 30,000 clones. Sequenced here: CD8+ T cells from blood, sampled before the transplant. These receptors were obtained from a human donor who received a combined kidney and bone marrow transplant.

On this clone itself: The CDR3 end falls 3 residues outside the read, so it is completed with the germline J gene. The V and J genes are TRBV5-6 and TRBJ1-4; possibly TRBD1 for D (5 bases). The CDR3 is 13 residues long. The V end was cut by 0 bases, the J end by 8 bases, with 8 bases between. Germline V gene lookup returns CDR1 SGHDT and CDR2 YYEEEE. Here the CDR3 reads CASSLEAGEKLFF. The CDR3 DNA, read in part, is TGTGCCAGCAGCTTGGAGGCAGGGGAAAAA.

On this clone: The read gets to within 3 residues of the CDR3 end, and the germline J gene fills in the rest. The chain links TRBV5-5 to TRBJ1-2; 8 nucleotides align to TRBD1. The trim removed 1 base at V and 6 bases at J, leaving 5 bases unmatched. This CDR3 is 14 amino acids long. Germline V gene sequence: CDR1 SGHKS, CDR2 YYEKEE (reference sequence). This chain's CDR3 is CASSLPGQGDGYTF. CDR3 bases read: TGTGCCAGCAGCTTGCCCGGACAGGGCGATGGC.

As for this clone: Read coverage stops 3 residues before the CDR3 terminus; the germline J gene supplies the remainder. The chain couples TRBV5-1 to TRBJ2-5; maybe TRBD1 (7 bases). Germline values: CDR1 SGHRS, CDR2 YFSETQ. The CDR3 covers 15 residues. Trimming left V 3 bases short and J 5 bases short, with 17 bases between. Incomplete CDR3 DNA: TGCGCCAGCAGCTCGGCAGGGGGGTTGGGGGAGACC. Amino acid sequence: CASSSAGGLGET. From start to end, the CDR3 is CASSSAGGLGETQYF.

With regard to this clone: The read terminates 3 residues ahead of where the CDR3 ends, so the germline J gene completes it. The chain joins TRBV6-2 or TRBV6-3 to TRBJ1-2; D is ambiguous. The CDR3 length is 15 residues. Germline V gives CDR1 MNHEY, CDR2 SVGEGT. V was trimmed by 2 bases and J by 1 base, leaving 11 bases between them. CDR3 bases read: TGTGCCAGCAGTTACCCGCAAAACTATAACTATGGC. Translating it yields CASSYPQNYNYG. The full CDR3 protein is CASSYPQNYNYGYTF.

A remark on this clone: The read terminates 3 residues before the CDR3 end, so the remaining end is supplied by the germline J gene. The V gene is TRBV5-1, the J gene TRBJ2-3; D ambiguous. The length of the CDR3 is 15 residues. V dropped 0 bases and J dropped 0 bases, with 8 bases sitting between them. Germline V gene data show CDR1 as SGHRS and CDR2 as YFSETQ. Incomplete CDR3 DNA: TGCGCCAGCAGCTTGGGGTCCACTAGCACAGATACG. Translation gives CASSLGSTSTDT. The whole CDR3 protein is CASSLGSTSTDTQYF.

With respect to this clone: The read falls 3 residues short of the CDR3 end, and the missing part is taken from the germline J gene. The chain recombines TRBV7-2 with TRBJ2-7, with 11 bases matching TRBD1. The CDR3 is 15 amino acids. Germline V lookup: CDR1 SGHTA, CDR2 FQGNSA. With V trimmed by 6 bases and J by 5 bases, 9 bases remained unmatched. Partial CDR3 DNA: TGTGCCAGCAGGGCCGGGACAGGGGGTCTCCACGAG. The encoded protein is CASRAGTGGLHE. The full CDR3 reads CASRAGTGGLHEQYF. Variable domain in full (rest from reference TRBV7-2 and TRBJ2-7): GAGVSQSPSNKVTEKGKDVELRCDPISGHTALYWYRQSLGQGLEFLIYFQGNSAPDKSGLPSDRFSAERTGGSVSTLTIQRTQQEDSAVYLCASRAGTGGLHEQYFGPGTRLTVT.

As concerns this clone: The CDR3 end is not reached by the read, which stops 3 residues before it; the germline J gene fills it in. The chain couples TRBV5-1 to TRBJ2-1, with 10 bases that match TRBD1. V dropped 9 bases and J dropped 2; count of bases not matched to a gene: 17. Germline V gene data show CDR1 as SGHRS and CDR2 as YFSETQ. This CDR3 spans 18 amino acids. The sequenced part of the CDR3 DNA is TGCGCCACCAACCTCGAGACAGGGGGCTACATGCCCTACAATGAG. This gives the protein CATNLETGGYMPYNE. The full-length CDR3 reads as CATNLETGGYMPYNEQFF. Using reference TRBV5-1 and TRBJ2-1 for the parts outside the CDR3, the full variable domain is KAGVTQTPRYLIKTRGQQVTLSCSPISGHRSVSWYQQTPGQGLQFLFEYFSETQRNKGNFPGRFSGRQFSNSRSEMNVSTLELGDSALYLCATNLETGGYMPYNEQFFGPGTRLTVL.

As regards this clone: Read coverage stops 3 residues before the CDR3 terminus; the germline J gene supplies the remainder. This rearrangement joins TRBV30 to TRBJ2-1; TRBD2 matches at 12 bases. The CDR3 contains 14 residues. Germline V gene lookup returns CDR1 GTSNPN and CDR2 SVGIG (reference sequence). V dropped 3 bases and J dropped 8; count of bases not matched to a gene: 5. CDR3 residues: CAWRTSGSLDEQFF. The DNA read from the CDR3 is TGTGCCTGGAGGACTAGCGGGAGTTTAGATGAG.

The sequenced part of the CDR3 DNA is TGTGCCAGCAGCTGGACTAGCGGGAGGGCCAATGAG. This gives the protein CASSWTSGRANE. The CDR3 in full is CASSWTSGRANEQFF. This rearrangement joins TRBV7-3 to TRBJ2-1; 15 positions agree with TRBD2. The read gets to within 3 residues of the CDR3 end, and the germline J gene fills in the rest. CDR3 size: 15 residues. With 4 bases clipped from V and 6 bases from J, the junction kept 1 base outside the gene matches. The germline V gene has CDR1 SGHTA and CDR2 FQGTGA.

CDR3 DNA, as far as it was read: TGTGCCAGTAGGGAACAGCTTGCAACTAATGAAAAA. Protein product: CASREQLATNEK. The full CDR3 reads CASREQLATNEKLFF. The chain employs TRBV19 and TRBJ1-4; D remains ambiguous. The read terminates 3 residues before the CDR3 end, so the remaining end is supplied by the germline J gene. The V gene lost 6 bases and the J gene lost 0 bases, with 11 bases spanning the gap. Germline V gene sequence: CDR1 LNHDA, CDR2 SQIVND (reference sequence). The CDR3 spans 15 residues.

Comment on this clone: Sequencing ends 3 residues short of the CDR3 end; the germline J gene provides the rest. The chain couples TRBV19 to TRBJ2-1, with D possibly being TRBD1 (7 bases). Germline assignment: CDR1 LNHDA and CDR2 SQIVND (reference sequence). The CDR3 length is 15 residues. Deletions cut 3 bases from V and 0 bases from J, with 9 bases between. CDR3 DNA, as far as it was read: TGTGCCAGTAGTATTCAGGGGGGCTCCTACAATGAG. Residues: CASSIQGGSYNE. The CDR3 in full is CASSIQGGSYNEQFF.

As concerns this clone: The observed sequence ends 3 residues before the CDR3 terminus, with the missing tail filled in from the germline J gene. The chain links TRBV19 to TRBJ1-2; 8 positions match TRBD1. Looked up from germline, CDR1 is LNHDA and CDR2 is SQIVND (reference sequence). The CDR3 is 15 residues long. The CDR3 loop reads CASSIRRTGLEGYTF. The part of the CDR3 DNA that was read is TGTGCCAGTAGTATTCGAAGGACAGGGCTGGAGGGC.

A note on this clone: Read data end 3 residues before the CDR3 end; the end is taken from the germline J gene. The genes are TRBV19 and TRBJ2-7; D is unresolved. The CDR3 is 15 amino acids. Germline loops: CDR1 LNHDA, CDR2 SQIVND (reference sequence). Trimming left V 2 bases short and J 6 bases short, with 17 bases between. Partial CDR3 DNA: TGTGCCAGTAGTATACGGGTGACTTCCCCCCTCGAG. It codes for CASSIRVTSPLE. The complete CDR3 sequence is CASSIRVTSPLEQYF.

Points on this clone: A junction end diverges from the germline sequence, so it may reflect a read error. The CDR3 end lies 3 residues beyond the end of the read and is filled in from the germline J gene. The chain joins TRBV23-1 to TRBJ1-5; D might be TRBD1 (6 bases). TRBV23-1 is treated as an ORF (open reading frame) with a function not yet certain. The CDR3 consists of 15 residues. The sequenced CDR3 bases are TGCGCCAGCTGTCACGAGGGGGGGGCAGGTCAGCCC. Its protein is CASCHEGGAGQP. In full, the CDR3 reads CASCHEGGAGQPQHF.

Of note for this clone: With the read ending 3 residues before the CDR3 end, the germline J gene is used to fill in that end. This chain joins TRBV10-3 and TRBJ1-1, with TRBD1 identical over 7 bases. The CDR3 runs 12 residues. Trimming removed 3 bases from V and 5 bases from J; junction bases left unmatched: 0. Germline V CDR1 and CDR2: ENHRY, SYGVKD. The CDR3 bases that were read are TGTGCCATCAGTGAACAGGGGACTGAA. Translation: CAISEQGTE. The whole CDR3 protein is CAISEQGTEAFF.

Worth noting for this clone: Read data end 3 residues before the CDR3 end; the end is taken from the germline J gene. Different DNA sequences within this sample yield the same CDR3. The genes are TRBV7-6 and TRBJ2-7; 7 bases map to TRBD1. V was clipped by 4 bases and J by 3 bases; unmatched bases: 15. The germline V gene encodes CDR1 SGHVS and CDR2 FNYEAQ. The CDR3 is 17 residues long. CDR3 bases read: TGTGCCAGCAGCTCGGCAGCCCGACAGGGATTGGACTACGAG. This codes for CASSSAARQGLDYE. The CDR3 reads in full as CASSSAARQGLDYEQYF.

A word on this clone: The missing CDR3 end, 3 residues past where the read stops, is filled in from the germline J gene. This chain uses TRBV5-1 with TRBJ2-3; 8 positions agree with TRBD2. Germline values: CDR1 SGHRS, CDR2 YFSETQ. V lost 1 base, J lost 0 bases, and 10 bases stayed unmatched. The CDR3 consists of 18 residues. The CDR3 bases that were read are TGCGCCAGCAGCTTGACCGGGACTAGGATCACTAGCACAGATACG. Translating it yields CASSLTGTRITSTDT. Given in full, the CDR3 is CASSLTGTRITSTDTQYF.

Turning to this clone: The read terminates 3 residues before the CDR3 end, so the remaining end is supplied by the germline J gene. This rearrangement joins TRBV7-9 to TRBJ2-5; maybe TRBD1 (5 bases). V lost 3 bases and J lost 1, with 6 bases in between. CDR1 and CDR2 (germline): SEHNR, FQNEAQ (reference sequence). The CDR3 length is 13 residues. The DNA read from the CDR3 is TGTGCCAGCAGCTTCCAGGGCCAAGAGACC. Protein product: CASSFQGQET. The entire CDR3 is CASSFQGQETQYF.

Here the CDR3 reads CASSPGTSENNEQFF. The part of the CDR3 DNA that was read is TGTGCCAGCAGCCCGGGGACTAGCGAGAACAATGAG. J is TRBJ2-1 and V is TRBV11-2, with 10 bases identical to TRBD2. The CDR3 goes on 3 residues after the read ends, and that part is filled in from the germline J gene. The germline CDR1 and CDR2 sequences are SGHAT and FQNNGV. Unmatched junction bases numbered 6, after V lost 5 bases and J lost 5 bases. This CDR3 contains 15 residues.

Comments on this clone: The read terminates 3 residues before the CDR3 end, so the remaining end is supplied by the germline J gene. The chain recombines TRBV29-1 with TRBJ2-7; 8 nucleotides agree with TRBD2. The J segment lost 3 bases and the V segment lost 4 bases, leaving 11 bases of the junction unmatched. Germline V gene lookup returns CDR1 SQVTM and CDR2 ANQGSEA. The CDR3 runs to 15 residues. CDR3 amino acids: CSVVQEGLDYYEQYF. Incomplete CDR3 DNA: TGCAGCGTTGTCCAGGAGGGACTAGATTACTACGAG.

Concerning this clone itself: The sequence runs out 3 residues before the end of the CDR3; the remainder is reconstructed from the germline J gene. The rearrangement joins TRBV10-1 to TRBJ2-7; D is perhaps TRBD1 (6 bases). CDR3 length equals 17 residues. Germline CDR1 is WNHNN and CDR2 is SYGVQD (reference sequence). The germline V and J ends were trimmed by 3 bases and 2 bases, with 20 bases remaining between them. CDR3 DNA, as far as it was read: TGCGCCAGCAGTGATGACACCCTGGACAGAGGGCCCTACGAG. This encodes CASSDDTLDRGPYE. The whole CDR3 is CASSDDTLDRGPYEQYF.

Turning to this clone: The read falls 3 residues short of the CDR3 end, and the missing part is taken from the germline J gene. The chain links TRBV6-4 to TRBJ2-1; 9 positions match TRBD1. From germline, CDR1 is MRHNA and CDR2 SNTAGT. Trimming took 2 bases from V and 1 from J; bases not matched to a gene: 9. The CDR3 spans 18 residues. The CDR3 loop is CASSDRDRVFISYNEQFF. The sequenced CDR3 bases are TGTGCCAGCAGTGACCGGGACAGGGTCTTTATATCCTACAATGAG.

With respect to this clone: The DNA ends 3 residues before the CDR3 does, and the rest of the CDR3 is filled in from the germline J gene. The chain employs TRBV5-6 and TRBJ2-7, with a possible D match to TRBD2 (6 bases). The CDR3 is made up of 15 amino acids. Germline-derived CDR1 and CDR2 are SGHDT and YYEEEE. Deletions cut 0 bases from V and 2 bases from J, with 12 bases between. The DNA read from the CDR3 is TGTGCCAGCAGCTTGGAACTAGCAGAAACCTACGAG. It yields the protein CASSLELAETYE. The entire CDR3 is CASSLELAETYEQYF.

In the case of this clone: The CDR3 is cut off 3 residues early in the read; its end comes from the germline J gene. This sequence joins TRBV20-1 and TRBJ2-7; 7 nucleotides agree with TRBD1. V shed 5 bases, J shed 4 bases, and the junction held 8 bases outside the gene matches. Germline V lookup: CDR1 DFQATT, CDR2 SNEGSKA (reference sequence). This CDR3 is 13 amino acids long. CDR3 amino acids: CSADRDRAYEQYF. The sequenced part of the CDR3 DNA is TGCAGTGCTGACCGGGACAGAGCTTACGAG.

Points on this clone: Read data end 3 residues before the CDR3 end; the end is taken from the germline J gene. This chain links TRBV7-2 with TRBJ2-7; a possible D gene is TRBD2 (5 bases). Germline CDR1 reads SGHTA; CDR2 reads FQGNSA. Trimming left V 3 bases short and J 4 bases short, with 7 bases between. The CDR3 has 12 amino acids. The CDR3 is CASSFSGYEQYF. CDR3 DNA (partial): TGTGCCAGCAGCTTCTCGGGGTACGAG.

A note on this clone: The read halts 3 residues ahead of the CDR3 end, with the missing end drawn from the germline J gene. The rearrangement links TRBV19 to TRBJ2-1, with 8 bases lining up with TRBD2. This CDR3 spans 16 amino acids. After removal of 3 bases from V and 6 bases from J, the junction contained 10 bases not matched to a gene. CDR1 and CDR2 from the germline V gene are LNHDA and SQIVND (reference sequence). The part of the CDR3 DNA that was read is TGTGCCAGTAGTATTAGTCTGGCAGCGGGGGCCAATGAG. This codes for CASSISLAAGANE. The entire CDR3 is CASSISLAAGANEQFF.

This chain's CDR3 is CASSFGSSYEQYF. The CDR3 bases that were read are TGTGCCAGCAGCTTTGGCAGTTCCTACGAG. The J gene is TRBJ2-7, the V gene TRBV7-9, with D uncertain. The read stops 3 residues short of the end of the CDR3; the missing end is completed from the germline J gene. CDR1 is SEHNR, CDR2 FQNEAQ, per germline (reference sequence). This CDR3 spans 13 amino acids. With 3 bases removed from V and 1 base from J, the gap between germline ends came to 7 bases.

In regard to this clone: Germline and junction disagree at one end, which may indicate a read error. CDR3 bases read: TGCGCCAGCAGCCAAGATCGGCTTGCGGGATCTGAG. Protein sequence: CASSQDRLAGSE. The whole CDR3 protein reads CASSQDRLAGSEQFF. The V and J genes are TRBV4-2 and TRBJ2-1; D perhaps matches TRBD2 (6 bases). Read coverage stops 3 residues before the CDR3 terminus; the germline J gene supplies the remainder. Looked up from germline, CDR1 is LGHNA and CDR2 is YNFKEQ. The CDR3 runs 15 residues.

Notes on this clone: The sequence runs out 3 residues before the end of the CDR3; the remainder is reconstructed from the germline J gene. The chain carries TRBV19 and TRBJ1-5, with 7 bases matching TRBD1. Trimming cost V 7 bases and J 5 bases; bases outside gene matches: 14. Germline V gene data show CDR1 as LNHDA and CDR2 as SQIVND (reference sequence). This CDR3 comprises 16 residues. CDR3 bases read: TGTGCCAGTAAGCGGGATCGAGACAGGGTACATCAGCCC. It codes for CASKRDRDRVHQP. Given in full, the CDR3 is CASKRDRDRVHQPQHF.

About this clone itself: The read stops 3 residues short of the end of the CDR3; the missing end is completed from the germline J gene. The chain carries TRBV2 and TRBJ1-1; 10 bases match TRBD1. Germline CDR1 and CDR2: SNHLY and FYNNEI. J was trimmed by 4 bases and V by 5 bases; bases with no gene match: 10. This CDR3 has 16 amino acids. The part of the CDR3 DNA that was read is TGTGCCAGCAGTAGACTTACCGGGACAGGGGTCACTGAA. Its translation is CASSRLTGTGVTE. The CDR3 in full is CASSRLTGTGVTEAFF.